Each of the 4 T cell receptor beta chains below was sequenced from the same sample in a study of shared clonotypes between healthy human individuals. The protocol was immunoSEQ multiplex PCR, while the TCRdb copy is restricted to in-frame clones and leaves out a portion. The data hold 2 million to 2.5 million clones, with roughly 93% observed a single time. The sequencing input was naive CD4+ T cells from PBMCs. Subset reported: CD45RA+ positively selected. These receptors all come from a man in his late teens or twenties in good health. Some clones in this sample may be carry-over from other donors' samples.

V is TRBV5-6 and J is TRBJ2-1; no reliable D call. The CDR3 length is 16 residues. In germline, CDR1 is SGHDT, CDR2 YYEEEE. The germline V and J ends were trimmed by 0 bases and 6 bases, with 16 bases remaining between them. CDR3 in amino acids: CASSLGGGRWGNEQFF. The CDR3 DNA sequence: TGTGCCAGCAGCTTGGGCGGTGGACGATGGGGCAATGAGCAGTTCTTC.

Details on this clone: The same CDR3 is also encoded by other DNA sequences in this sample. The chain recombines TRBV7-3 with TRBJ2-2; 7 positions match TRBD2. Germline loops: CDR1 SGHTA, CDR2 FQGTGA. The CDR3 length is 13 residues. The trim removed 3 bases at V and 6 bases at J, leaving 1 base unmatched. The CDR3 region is CASSLGGAGELFF. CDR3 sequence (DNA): TGTGCCAGCAGCTTGGGAGGGGCCGGGGAGCTGTTTTTT.

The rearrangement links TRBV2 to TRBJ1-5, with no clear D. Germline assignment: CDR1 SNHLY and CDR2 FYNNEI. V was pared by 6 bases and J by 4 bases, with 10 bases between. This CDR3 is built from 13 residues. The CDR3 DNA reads TGTGCCAGCAGCGACGGACGGAATCAGCCCCAGCATTTT. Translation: CASSDGRNQPQHF. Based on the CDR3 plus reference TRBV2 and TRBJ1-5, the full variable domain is EPEVTQTPSHQVTQMGQEVILRCVPISNHLYFYWYRQILGQKVEFLVSFYNNEISEKSEIFDDQFSVERPDGSNFTLKIRSTKLEDSAMYFCASSDGRNQPQHFGDGTRLSIL.

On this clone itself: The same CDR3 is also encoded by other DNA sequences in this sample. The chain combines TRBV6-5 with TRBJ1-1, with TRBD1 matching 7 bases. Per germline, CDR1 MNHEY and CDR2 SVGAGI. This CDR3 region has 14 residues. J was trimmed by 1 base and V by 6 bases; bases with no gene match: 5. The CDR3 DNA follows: TGTGCCAGCAGCTTAAACAGGGGGAACACTGAAGCTTTCTTT. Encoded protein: CASSLNRGNTEAFF.